Below are 21 T cell receptor beta chains sequenced from a single sample in a study of blood T cell repertoires in COVID-19. Generated by immunoSEQ multiplex PCR, the TCRdb table keeps only in-frame clones and is missing some. The repertoire holds fewer than 200,000 clones, 74% seen once, with 3% in the top ten. The sequenced sample was peripheral blood. These receptors all come from a woman aged 80 or older with acute or convalescent COVID-19.

The V call is TRBV2, the J call TRBJ2-7; possibly TRBD1 for D (6 bases). V was shortened by 6 bases and J by 2 bases, with 11 bases between the two germline ends. This CDR3 has 13 amino acids. In germline, CDR1 is SNHLY, CDR2 FYNNEI. DNA for the CDR3: TGTGCCAGCAGGCGGACAGAGACCTACGAGCAGTACTTC. Its protein is CASRRTETYEQYF.

The CDR3: CASSSGPSNQPQHF. CDR3 bases: TGTGCCAGCAGCTCAGGTCCTAGCAATCAGCCCCAGCATTTT. The chain employs TRBV5-5 and TRBJ1-5, with D unclear. Deletions cut 3 bases from V and 0 bases from J, with 7 bases between. Germline V gene sequence: CDR1 SGHKS, CDR2 YYEKEE (reference sequence). This CDR3 is built from 14 residues.

The chain carries TRBV7-6 and TRBJ2-1, with 9 positions matching TRBD2. The J segment lost 7 bases and the V segment lost 0 bases, leaving 7 bases of the junction unmatched. CDR3 length equals 16 residues. CDR1 and CDR2 from the germline V gene are SGHVS and FNYEAQ. The CDR3 DNA reads as TGTGCCAGCAGCTTAGCTTCTAGCGGGATTTGGAATGAGCAGTTCTTC. Translated: CASSLASSGIWNEQFF.

The V gene is TRBV11-2, the J gene TRBJ1-4, with a possible D match to TRBD1 (5 bases). The CDR3 covers 15 residues. Germline V gene data show CDR1 as SGHAT and CDR2 as FQNNGV. V was cut by 5 bases and J by 3 bases, with 13 bases left in between. CDR3 DNA sequence: TGTGCCAGCAGCAAAGCGGGGCAGGCTAATGAAAAACTGTTTTTT. Its protein is CASSKAGQANEKLFF.

This chain joins TRBV2 and TRBJ2-1; a possible D gene is TRBD2 (6 bases). Germline loops: CDR1 SNHLY, CDR2 FYNNEI. The ends were cut back, 4 bases at V and 9 bases at J, with 19 bases in the middle. The CDR3 has 15 residues. The CDR3 region is CASSGGGDVSGEQFF. The CDR3, as DNA: TGTGCCAGCAGTGGGGGCGGGGATGTAAGCGGTGAGCAGTTCTTC.

This sequence joins TRBV28 and TRBJ2-7, with D unresolved. This CDR3 contains 13 residues. In germline, CDR1 is MDHEN, CDR2 SYDVKM. V gave up 3 bases and J gave up 4 bases, with 10 bases separating them. The CDR3: CASSFYGDYEQYF. As DNA, the CDR3 is TGTGCCAGCAGTTTTTACGGAGATTACGAGCAGTACTTC.

This clone was observed a handful of times. The chain combines TRBV28 with TRBJ2-7; 14 bases agree with TRBD2. Germline CDR1 is MDHEN and CDR2 is SYDVKM. This CDR3 is built from 16 residues. After removal of 2 bases from V and 3 bases from J, the junction contained 3 bases not matched to a gene. DNA of the CDR3: TGTGCCAGCAGTTTAGGGGGGACTAGCGGGAGCTACGAGCAGTACTTC. Translated: CASSLGGTSGSYEQYF.

The V and J genes are TRBV30 and TRBJ1-6, with TRBD1 matching over 7 bases. V shed 1 base, J shed 7 bases, and the junction held 4 bases outside the gene matches. Germline CDR1 GTSNPN, CDR2 SVGIG (reference sequence). The CDR3 runs to 14 residues. The DNA for the CDR3 is TGTGCCTGGAGTGGGGGACAGCCCAATTCACCCCTCCACTTT. It specifies CAWSGGQPNSPLHF.

The V and J genes are TRBV2 and TRBJ1-5; 10 nucleotides align to TRBD1. The CDR3 runs to 14 residues. Germline V gives CDR1 SNHLY, CDR2 FYNNEI. Trimming removed 6 bases from V and 7 bases from J; junction bases left unmatched: 6. The CDR3 sequence: CASRSTGGAQPQHF. In DNA form, the CDR3 reads TGTGCCAGCAGGTCGACAGGGGGCGCGCAGCCCCAGCATTTT. Full variable domain (outside the CDR3, taken from reference TRBV2 and TRBJ1-5): EPEVTQTPSHQVTQMGQEVILRCVPISNHLYFYWYRQILGQKVEFLVSFYNNEISEKSEIFDDQFSVERPDGSNFTLKIRSTKLEDSAMYFCASRSTGGAQPQHFGDGTRLSIL.

The chain uses TRBV7-9 and TRBJ1-4, with TRBD1 matching over 10 bases. V shed 5 bases and J 6 bases; nucleotides not matched to a gene: 6. The CDR3 is 15 amino acids. Germline loops: CDR1 SEHNR, CDR2 FQNEAQ (reference sequence). In DNA form, the CDR3 reads TGTGCCAGCAGCGAAAGGACAGGGGGTTATGAAAAACTGTTTTTT. Translating gives CASSERTGGYEKLFF. The variable domain in full, with the rest retrieved from reference TRBV7-9 and TRBJ1-4, is DTGVSQNPRHKITKRGQNVTFRCDPISEHNRLYWYRQTLGQGPEFLTYFQNEAQLEKSRLLSDRFSAERPKGSFSTLEIQRTEQGDSAMYLCASSERTGGYEKLFFGSGTQLSVL.

The rearrangement joins TRBV19 to TRBJ1-5; no firm D call. There are 15 residues in the CDR3. The V gene lost 3 bases and the J gene lost 4 bases, with 13 bases spanning the gap. Germline CDR1 LNHDA, CDR2 SQIVND (reference sequence). CDR3 bases: TGTGCCAGTAGTATTTCGGGGAGTGGTAATCAGCCCCAGCATTTT. Protein sequence: CASSISGSGNQPQHF.

This chain uses TRBV6-5 with TRBJ2-3, with TRBD1 as a possible D gene (5 bases). Trimming removed 10 bases at V and 0 bases at J, with 14 bases between. CDR1 and CDR2 from the germline V gene are MNHEY and SVGAGI. This CDR3 region has 14 residues. CDR3 DNA sequence: TGTGCCACCAAGTCAGGGCTTAGCACAGATACGCAGTATTTT. It yields the protein CATKSGLSTDTQYF.

The chain is built from TRBV3-1 (or the pseudogene TRBV3-2) and TRBJ2-3, with 14 nucleotides matching TRBD2. After removal of 3 bases from V and 0 bases from J, the junction contained 11 bases not matched to a gene. The CDR3 loop spans 20 amino acids. Germline CDR1 LGHDT, CDR2 YNNKEL (reference sequence). The CDR3 DNA reads TGTGCCAGCAGCCATACACCGGGACTAGCGGGAGAGGGGAGCACAGATACGCAGTATTTT. It yields the protein CASSHTPGLAGEGSTDTQYF.

The genes are TRBV3-1 (or the pseudogene TRBV3-2) and TRBJ2-3; D is perhaps TRBD1 (5 bases). The V end was cut by 9 bases, the J end by 5 bases, with 9 bases between. CDR3 size: 11 residues. The germline V gene has CDR1 LGHDT and CDR2 YNNKEL (reference sequence). The CDR3 region has the DNA TGTGCCAGTATCCAGGGAGATACGCAGTATTTT. Residues: CASIQGDTQYF.

This chain connects TRBV2 to TRBJ2-1; D is undetermined. Trimming shortened V by 4 bases and J by 7 bases, and 14 bases separated the two germline ends. The CDR3 totals 14 residues. From germline, CDR1 is SNHLY and CDR2 FYNNEI. The CDR3 here is CASSGHPIGNEQFF. CDR3 nucleotide sequence: TGTGCCAGCAGTGGACATCCGATTGGTAATGAGCAGTTCTTC.

The J gene is TRBJ2-2, the V gene TRBV18; D perhaps matches TRBD2 (5 bases). Germline values: CDR1 KGHSH, CDR2 LQKENI. Trimming cost V 3 bases and J 2 bases, with 10 bases left between them. The CDR3 has 15 amino acids. CDR3: CASSPRTSNTGELFF. In DNA, the CDR3 is TGTGCCAGCTCACCCCGGACTTCTAACACCGGGGAGCTGTTTTTT. Using reference TRBV18 and TRBJ2-2 for the parts outside the CDR3, the full variable domain is NAGVMQNPRHLVRRRGQEARLRCSPMKGHSHVYWYRQLPEEGLKFMVYLQKENIIDESGMPKERFSAEFPKEGPSILRIQQVVRGDSAAYFCASSPRTSNTGELFFGEGSRLTVL.

The sample holds a few counts of this clone. This CDR3 is CASSPIQGTPLHF. The CDR3, as DNA: TGTGCCAGCAGTCCCATACAGGGTACCCCCCTCCACTTT. The J gene is TRBJ1-6, the V gene TRBV12-3 or TRBV12-4; maybe TRBD1 (6 bases). The CDR3 is 13 residues long. V lost 5 bases and J 13 bases, leaving 15 bases between the germline ends.

This chain uses TRBV7-2 with TRBJ2-3; 10 nucleotides align to TRBD2. Germline loops: CDR1 SGHTA, CDR2 FQGNSA. The CDR3 contains 18 residues. After removal of 4 bases from V and 2 bases from J, the junction contained 12 bases not matched to a gene. This CDR3 reads CASSSAGKAGGFTDTQYF. CDR3 coding DNA: TGTGCCAGCAGCTCAGCTGGGAAAGCGGGAGGGTTCACAGATACGCAGTATTTT.

The chain combines TRBV9 with TRBJ2-1; 10 bases are shared with TRBD2. The germline V gene has CDR1 SGDLS and CDR2 YYNGEE. CDR3 length: 16 residues. Unmatched junction bases numbered 7, after V lost 0 bases and J lost 7 bases. DNA of the CDR3: TGTGCCAGCAGCGTAGGGTTGTCTAGCGGGAGTAATGAGCAGTTCTTC. Translation gives CASSVGLSSGSNEQFF. The whole variable domain, filled in from reference TRBV9 and TRBJ2-1, reads DSGVTQTPKHLITATGQRVTLRCSPRSGDLSVYWYQQSLDQGLQFLIQYYNGEERAKGNILERFSAQQFPDLHSELNLSSLELGDSALYFCASSVGLSSGSNEQFFGPGTRLTVL.

V and J are TRBV19 and TRBJ1-2; maybe TRBD1 (6 bases). V was clipped by 1 base and J by 5 bases, with 11 bases between them. The germline V gene has CDR1 LNHDA and CDR2 SQIVND (reference sequence). CDR3 length: 14 residues. Written as DNA, the CDR3 is TGTGCCAGTAGTATAGGAGGGGGAAGATATGGCTACACCTTC. It translates to CASSIGGGRYGYTF.

This rearrangement joins TRBV3-1 (or the pseudogene TRBV3-2) to TRBJ1-4; D unresolved. CDR3 length: 16 residues. Germline V gene lookup returns CDR1 LGHDT and CDR2 YNNKEL (reference sequence). V lost 0 bases and J 5 bases, leaving 13 bases between the germline ends. The CDR3 reads CASSQDRGRGNEKLFF. CDR3 bases: TGTGCCAGCAGCCAAGATCGAGGGAGAGGAAATGAAAAACTGTTTTTT.